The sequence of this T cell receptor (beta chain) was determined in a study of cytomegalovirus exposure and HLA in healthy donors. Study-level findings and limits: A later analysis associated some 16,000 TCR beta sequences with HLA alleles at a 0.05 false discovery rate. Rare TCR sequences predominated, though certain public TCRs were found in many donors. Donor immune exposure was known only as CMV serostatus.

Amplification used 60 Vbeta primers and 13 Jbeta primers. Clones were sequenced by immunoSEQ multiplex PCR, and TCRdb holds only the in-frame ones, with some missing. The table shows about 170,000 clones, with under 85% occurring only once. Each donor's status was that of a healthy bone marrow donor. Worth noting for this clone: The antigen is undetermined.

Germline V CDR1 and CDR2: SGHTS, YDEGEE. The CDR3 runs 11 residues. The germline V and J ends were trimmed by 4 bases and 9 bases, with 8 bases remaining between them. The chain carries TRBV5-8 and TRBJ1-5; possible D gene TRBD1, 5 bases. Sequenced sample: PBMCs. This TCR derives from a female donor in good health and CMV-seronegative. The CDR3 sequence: CASSGGGPQHF. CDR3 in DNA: TGTGCCAGCAGCGGGGGAGGGCCCCAGCATTTT.